What follows is one T cell receptor (beta chain) and its context. The antigen is undetermined. Libraries were prepared by immunoSEQ multiplex PCR; TCRdb keeps only in-frame clonotypes and omits some of them. The sample lists approximately 25,000 clones, 85% to 95% occurring once. This sample is part of a study of monozygotic twins with cystic fibrosis. The CDR3 sequence is 12 residues long. Germline-derived CDR1 and CDR2 are KGHSY and FQNENV. Trimming shortened V by 3 bases and J by 5 bases, and 7 bases separated the two germline ends. Findings and caveats of the study: No link emerged between shared CDR3 counts and age, concordance or severity.

The receptor was isolated from a girl aged 2-9 years with cystic fibrosis. The V gene is TRBV16, the J gene TRBJ1-1; D is unclear. Sequenced material: blood. CDR3 bases: TGTGCCAGCAGCCAGGGTGGGACTGAAGCTTTCTTT. It encodes CASSQGGTEAFF.